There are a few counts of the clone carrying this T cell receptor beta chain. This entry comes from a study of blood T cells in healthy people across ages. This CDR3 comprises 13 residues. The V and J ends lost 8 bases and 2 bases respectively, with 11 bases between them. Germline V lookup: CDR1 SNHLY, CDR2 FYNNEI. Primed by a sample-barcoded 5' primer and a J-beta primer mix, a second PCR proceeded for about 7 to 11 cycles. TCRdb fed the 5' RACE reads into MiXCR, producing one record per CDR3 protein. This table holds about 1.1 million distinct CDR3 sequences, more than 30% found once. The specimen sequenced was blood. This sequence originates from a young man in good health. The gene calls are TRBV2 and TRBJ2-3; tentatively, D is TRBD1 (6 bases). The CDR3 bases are TGTGCCAGCCTTGCAGGGGCCACAGATACGCAGTATTTT. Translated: CASLAGATDTQYF.